This TCR beta chain was sequenced for a study of early T cells in non-severe SARS-CoV-2 infection. This clonotype showed up just a few times. TCRdb recomputed calls from the 5' RACE reads with MiXCR, one row per CDR3 protein. The repertoire holds tens of thousands of distinct CDR3 sequences, less than 8.5% seen once, with 7% to 10% in the top ten. From germline, CDR1 is DFQATT and CDR2 SNEGSKA (reference sequence). This CDR3 is 15 amino acids long. J lost 4 bases, V lost 8 bases, and 7 bases had no gene match. The sequence came from an adult who was a healthcare worker with PCR-confirmed SARS-CoV-2 infection or an uninfected control (not recorded which). Sequences were obtained from whole blood. V and J are TRBV20-1 and TRBJ2-6; 11 bases line up with TRBD1. CDR3 sequence: CSPGQGATGANVLTF. As DNA, the CDR3 is TGCAGTCCAGGACAGGGGGCAACCGGGGCCAACGTCCTGACTTTC.